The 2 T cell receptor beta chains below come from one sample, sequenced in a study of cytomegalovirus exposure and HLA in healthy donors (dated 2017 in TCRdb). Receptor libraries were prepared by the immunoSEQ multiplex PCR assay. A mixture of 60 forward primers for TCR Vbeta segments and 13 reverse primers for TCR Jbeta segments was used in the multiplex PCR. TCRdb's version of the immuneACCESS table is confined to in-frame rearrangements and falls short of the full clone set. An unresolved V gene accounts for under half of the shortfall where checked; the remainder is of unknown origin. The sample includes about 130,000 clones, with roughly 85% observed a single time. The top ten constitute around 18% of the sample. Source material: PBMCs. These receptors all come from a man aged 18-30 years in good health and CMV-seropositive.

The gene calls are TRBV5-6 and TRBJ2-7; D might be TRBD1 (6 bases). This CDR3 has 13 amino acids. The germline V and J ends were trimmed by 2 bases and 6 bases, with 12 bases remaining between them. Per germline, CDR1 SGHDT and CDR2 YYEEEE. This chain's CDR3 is CASSLPAGVEQYF. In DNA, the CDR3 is TGTGCCAGCAGCTTACCAGCAGGGGTCGAGCAGTACTTC.

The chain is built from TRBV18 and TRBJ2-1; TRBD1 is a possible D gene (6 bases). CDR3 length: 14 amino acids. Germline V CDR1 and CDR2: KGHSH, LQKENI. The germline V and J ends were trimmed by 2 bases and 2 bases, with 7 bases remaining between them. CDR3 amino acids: CASSPGTPYNEQFF. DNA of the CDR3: TGTGCCAGCTCACCAGGGACACCCTACAATGAGCAGTTCTTC.